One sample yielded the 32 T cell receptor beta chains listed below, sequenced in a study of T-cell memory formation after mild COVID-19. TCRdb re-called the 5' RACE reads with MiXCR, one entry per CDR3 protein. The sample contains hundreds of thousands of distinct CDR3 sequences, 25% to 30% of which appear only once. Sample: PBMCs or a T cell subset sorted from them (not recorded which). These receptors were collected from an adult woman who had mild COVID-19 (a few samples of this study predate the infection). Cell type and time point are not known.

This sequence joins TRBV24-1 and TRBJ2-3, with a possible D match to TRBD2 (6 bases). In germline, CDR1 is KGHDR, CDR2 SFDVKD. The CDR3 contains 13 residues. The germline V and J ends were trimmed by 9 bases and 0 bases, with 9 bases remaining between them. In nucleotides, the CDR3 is TGTGCCACCGCGGCGGGGAGCACAGATACGCAGTATTTT. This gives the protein CATAAGSTDTQYF.

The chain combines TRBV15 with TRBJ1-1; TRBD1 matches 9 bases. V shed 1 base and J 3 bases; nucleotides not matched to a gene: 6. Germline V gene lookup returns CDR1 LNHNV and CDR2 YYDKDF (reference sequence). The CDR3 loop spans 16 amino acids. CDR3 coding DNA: TGTGCCACCAGCAGAGGACAGGGGGAGGGTGACACTGAAGCTTTCTTT. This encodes CATSRGQGEGDTEAFF.

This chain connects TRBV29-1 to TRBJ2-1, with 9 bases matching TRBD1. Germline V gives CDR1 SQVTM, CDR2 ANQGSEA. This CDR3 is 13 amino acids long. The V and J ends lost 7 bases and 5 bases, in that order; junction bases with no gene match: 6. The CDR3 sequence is CSARQGGDNEQFF. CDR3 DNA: TGCAGCGCCCGACAGGGGGGGGACAATGAGCAGTTCTTC.

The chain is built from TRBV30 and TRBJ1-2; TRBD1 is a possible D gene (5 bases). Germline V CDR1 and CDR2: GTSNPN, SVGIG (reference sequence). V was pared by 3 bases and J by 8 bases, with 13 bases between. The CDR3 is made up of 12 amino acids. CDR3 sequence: CAWRAPWGGYTF. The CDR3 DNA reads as TGTGCCTGGAGGGCCCCTTGGGGGGGCTACACCTTC. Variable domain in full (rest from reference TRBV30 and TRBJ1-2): SQTIHQWPATLVQPVGSPLSLECTVEGTSNPNLYWYRQAAGRGLQLLFYSVGIGQISSEVPQNLSASRPQDRQFILSSKKLLLSDSGFYLCAWRAPWGGYTFGSGTRLTVV.

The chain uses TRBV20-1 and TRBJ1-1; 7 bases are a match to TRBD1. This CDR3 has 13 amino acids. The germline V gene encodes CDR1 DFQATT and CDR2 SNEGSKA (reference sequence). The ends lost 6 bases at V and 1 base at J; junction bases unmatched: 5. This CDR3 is CSAVGQWNTEAFF. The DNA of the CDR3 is TGCAGTGCCGTGGGACAGTGGAACACTGAAGCTTTCTTT.

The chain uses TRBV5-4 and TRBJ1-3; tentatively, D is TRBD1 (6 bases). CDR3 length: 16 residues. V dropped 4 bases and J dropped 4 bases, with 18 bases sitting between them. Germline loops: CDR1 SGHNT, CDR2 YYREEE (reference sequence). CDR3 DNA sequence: TGTGCCAGCAGCGGGGGGCTACAGGGACTAGGAAACACCATATATTTT. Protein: CASSGGLQGLGNTIYF.

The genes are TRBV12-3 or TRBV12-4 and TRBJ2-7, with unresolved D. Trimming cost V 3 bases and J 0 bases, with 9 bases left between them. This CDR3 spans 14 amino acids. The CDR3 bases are TGTGCCAGCAGTTTGCAACTGAGCTCCTACGAGCAGTACTTC. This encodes CASSLQLSSYEQYF.

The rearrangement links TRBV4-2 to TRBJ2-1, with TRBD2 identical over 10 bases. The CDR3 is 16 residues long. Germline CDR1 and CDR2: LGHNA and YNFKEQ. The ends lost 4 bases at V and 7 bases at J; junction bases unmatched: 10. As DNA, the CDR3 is TGTGCCAGCAGCCCGTTAGCGGGGGGACTCCATAATGAGCAGTTCTTC. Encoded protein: CASSPLAGGLHNEQFF.

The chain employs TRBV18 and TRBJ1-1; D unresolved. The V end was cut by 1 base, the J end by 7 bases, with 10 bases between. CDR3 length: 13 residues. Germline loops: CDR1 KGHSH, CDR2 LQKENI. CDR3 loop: CASSPRRLSEAFF. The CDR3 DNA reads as TGTGCCAGCTCACCACGCAGGTTGAGTGAAGCTTTCTTT.

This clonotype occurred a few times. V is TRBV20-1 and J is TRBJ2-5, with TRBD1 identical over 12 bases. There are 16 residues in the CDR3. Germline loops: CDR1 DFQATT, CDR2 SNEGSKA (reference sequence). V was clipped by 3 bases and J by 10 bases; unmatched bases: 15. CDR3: CSARAPRLGQGAVQYF. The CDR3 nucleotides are TGCAGTGCTAGGGCTCCAAGACTGGGACAGGGGGCTGTCCAGTACTTC.

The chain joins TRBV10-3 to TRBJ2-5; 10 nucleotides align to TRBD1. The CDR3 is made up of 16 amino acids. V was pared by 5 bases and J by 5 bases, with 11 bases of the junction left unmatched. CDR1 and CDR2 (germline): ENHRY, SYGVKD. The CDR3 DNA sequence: TGTGCCATCAGTCTTTGGGGACAGGGGAAAACGGAGACCCAGTACTTC. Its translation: CAISLWGQGKTETQYF.

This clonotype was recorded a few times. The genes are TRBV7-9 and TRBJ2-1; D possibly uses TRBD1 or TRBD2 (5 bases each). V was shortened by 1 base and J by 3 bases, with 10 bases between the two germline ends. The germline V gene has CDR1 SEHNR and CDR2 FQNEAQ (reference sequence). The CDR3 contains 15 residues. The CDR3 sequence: CASSLGGGDYNEQFF. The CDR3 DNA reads TGTGCCAGCAGCTTAGGTGGGGGAGACTACAATGAGCAGTTCTTC.

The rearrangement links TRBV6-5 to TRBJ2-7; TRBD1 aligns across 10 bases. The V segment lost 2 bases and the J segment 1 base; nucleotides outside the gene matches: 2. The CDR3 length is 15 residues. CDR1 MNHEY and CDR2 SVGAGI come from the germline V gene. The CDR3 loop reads CASSYRDRGSYEQYF. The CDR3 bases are TGTGCCAGCAGTTACCGGGACAGGGGTTCCTACGAGCAGTACTTC.

CDR3 in amino acids: CASSLGYMSSTDTQYF. As DNA, the CDR3 is TGCGCCAGCAGCTTGGGGTACATGTCTAGCACAGATACGCAGTATTTT. The genes are TRBV5-1 and TRBJ2-3; D is unclear. The germline V and J ends were trimmed by 0 bases and 0 bases, with 11 bases remaining between them. CDR3 length: 16 residues. The germline CDR1 and CDR2 sequences are SGHRS and YFSETQ.

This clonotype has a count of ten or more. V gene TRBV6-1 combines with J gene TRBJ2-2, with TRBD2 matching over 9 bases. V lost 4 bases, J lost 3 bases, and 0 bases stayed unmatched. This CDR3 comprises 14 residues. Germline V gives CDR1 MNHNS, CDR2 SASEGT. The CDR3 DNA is TGTGCCAGCAGTGGACTAGCGGACACCGGGGAGCTGTTTTTT. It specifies CASSGLADTGELFF.

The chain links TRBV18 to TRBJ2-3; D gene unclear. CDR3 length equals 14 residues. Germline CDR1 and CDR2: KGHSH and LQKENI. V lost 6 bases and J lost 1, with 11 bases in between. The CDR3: CASSQQWGTDTQYF. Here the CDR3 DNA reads TGTGCCAGCTCTCAGCAGTGGGGCACAGATACGCAGTATTTT.

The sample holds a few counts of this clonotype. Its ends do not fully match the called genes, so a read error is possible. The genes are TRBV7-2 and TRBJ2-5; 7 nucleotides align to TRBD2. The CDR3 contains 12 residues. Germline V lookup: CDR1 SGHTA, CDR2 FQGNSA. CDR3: CASRLAGETQYF. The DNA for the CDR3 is TGTGCCAGCAGGTTAGCGGGAGAGACCCAGTACTTC.

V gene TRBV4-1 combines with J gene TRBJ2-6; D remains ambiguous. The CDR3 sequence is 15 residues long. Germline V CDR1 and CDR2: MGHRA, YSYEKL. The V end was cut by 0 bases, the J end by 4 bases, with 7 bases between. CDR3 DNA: TGCGCCAGCAGCCAAGAAGGGTACGGGGCCAACGTCCTGACTTTC. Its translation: CASSQEGYGANVLTF.

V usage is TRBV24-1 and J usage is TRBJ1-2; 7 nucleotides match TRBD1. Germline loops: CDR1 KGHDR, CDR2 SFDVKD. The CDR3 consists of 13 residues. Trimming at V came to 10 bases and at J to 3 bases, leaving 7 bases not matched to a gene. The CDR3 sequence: CATRQGDHYGYTF. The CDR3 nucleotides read TGTGCCACAAGACAGGGCGACCACTATGGCTACACCTTC.

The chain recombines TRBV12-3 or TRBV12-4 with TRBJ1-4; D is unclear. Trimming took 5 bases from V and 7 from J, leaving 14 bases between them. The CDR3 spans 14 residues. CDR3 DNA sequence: TGTGCCAGCAGTCCCGGGTGGGCGGGTGAAAAACTGTTTTTT. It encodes CASSPGWAGEKLFF.

The CDR3 nucleotides read TGTGCCAGCAGCTTGGGACAGGGGGCTATGAGGACTGAAGCTTTCTTT. It translates to CASSLGQGAMRTEAFF. The chain combines TRBV5-5 with TRBJ1-1; 10 bases line up with TRBD1. The CDR3 extends over 16 amino acids. Germline trimming cut 0 bases from V and 5 bases from J; bases unmatched to any gene: 7. Germline loops: CDR1 SGHKS, CDR2 YYEKEE (reference sequence).

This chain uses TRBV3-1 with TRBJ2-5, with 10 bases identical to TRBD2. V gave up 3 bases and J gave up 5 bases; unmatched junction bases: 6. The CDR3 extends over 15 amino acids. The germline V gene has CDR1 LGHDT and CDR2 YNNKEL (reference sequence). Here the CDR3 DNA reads TGTGCCAGCAGCCACGCTAGCGGGAGTCGGGAGACCCAGTACTTC. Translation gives CASSHASGSRETQYF.

The CDR3 sequence: CATSRDQRNTIYF. The CDR3 DNA reads TGTGCCACCAGCAGAGATCAAAGAAACACCATATATTTT. The rearrangement uses TRBV15 and TRBJ1-3; D gene uncertain. The germline V and J ends were trimmed by 0 bases and 5 bases, with 5 bases remaining between them. The CDR3 runs to 13 residues. Germline V gives CDR1 LNHNV, CDR2 YYDKDF (reference sequence).

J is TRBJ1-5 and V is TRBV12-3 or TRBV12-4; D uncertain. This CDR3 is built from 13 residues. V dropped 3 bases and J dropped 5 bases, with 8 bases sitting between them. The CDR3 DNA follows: TGTGCCAGCAGTTTCGGCTTCGATCAGCCCCAGCATTTT. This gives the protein CASSFGFDQPQHF.

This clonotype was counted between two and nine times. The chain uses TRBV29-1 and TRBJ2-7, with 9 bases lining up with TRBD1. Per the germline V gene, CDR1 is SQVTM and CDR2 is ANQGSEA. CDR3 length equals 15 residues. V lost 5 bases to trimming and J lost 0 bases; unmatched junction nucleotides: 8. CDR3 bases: TGCAGCGTTTGGACAGGGGAGGGGTACTCCTACGAGCAGTACTTC. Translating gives CSVWTGEGYSYEQYF.

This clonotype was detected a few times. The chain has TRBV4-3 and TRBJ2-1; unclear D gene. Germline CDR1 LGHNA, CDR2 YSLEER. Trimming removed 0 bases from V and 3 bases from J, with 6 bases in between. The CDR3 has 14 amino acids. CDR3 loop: CASSQDWDYNEQFF. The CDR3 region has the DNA TGCGCCAGCAGCCAAGATTGGGACTACAATGAGCAGTTCTTC.

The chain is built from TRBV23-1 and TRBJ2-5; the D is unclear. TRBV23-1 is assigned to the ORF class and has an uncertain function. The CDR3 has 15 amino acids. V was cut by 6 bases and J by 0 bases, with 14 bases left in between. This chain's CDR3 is CASRPSARDQETQYF. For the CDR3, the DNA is TGCGCCAGCAGACCCTCCGCACGGGACCAAGAGACCCAGTACTTC.

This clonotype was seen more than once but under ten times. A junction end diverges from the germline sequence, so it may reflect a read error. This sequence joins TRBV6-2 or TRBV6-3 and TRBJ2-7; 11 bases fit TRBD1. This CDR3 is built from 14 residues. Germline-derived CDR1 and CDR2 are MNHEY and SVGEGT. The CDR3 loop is CSSSSGQGADEQYF. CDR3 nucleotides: TGTTCCAGCAGTTCCGGACAGGGGGCGGACGAGCAGTACTTC.

The CDR3, as DNA: TGCAGCGTTGAACAAGCCTCAGGGGGCATCTACAATGAGCAGTTCTTC. It translates to CSVEQASGGIYNEQFF. V gene TRBV29-1 combines with J gene TRBJ2-1; 8 bases fit TRBD1. After removal of 2 bases from V and 3 bases from J, the junction contained 9 bases not matched to a gene. Germline loops: CDR1 SQVTM, CDR2 ANQGSEA. The CDR3 sequence is 16 residues long.

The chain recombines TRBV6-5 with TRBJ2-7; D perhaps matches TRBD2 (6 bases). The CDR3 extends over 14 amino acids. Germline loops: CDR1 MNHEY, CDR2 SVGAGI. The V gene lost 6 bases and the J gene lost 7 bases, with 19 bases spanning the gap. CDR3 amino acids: CASRMETRVREQYF. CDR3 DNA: TGTGCCAGCAGGATGGAGACTAGGGTTAGAGAGCAGTACTTC.

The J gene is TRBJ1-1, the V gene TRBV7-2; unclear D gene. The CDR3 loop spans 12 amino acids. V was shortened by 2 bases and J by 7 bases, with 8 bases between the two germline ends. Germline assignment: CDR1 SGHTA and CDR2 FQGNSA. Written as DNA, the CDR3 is TGTGCCAGCAGCTTATGGGGAGTTGAAGCTTTCTTT. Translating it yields CASSLWGVEAFF.

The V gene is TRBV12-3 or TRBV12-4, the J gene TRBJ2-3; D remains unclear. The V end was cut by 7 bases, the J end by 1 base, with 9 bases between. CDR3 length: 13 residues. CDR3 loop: CASTATRTDTQYF. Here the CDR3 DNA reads TGTGCCAGCACCGCTACACGCACAGATACGCAGTATTTT.